These T cell receptor beta chains were read from a single sample in a study of beta chain features in type 1 diabetes. TCRdb's table, derived via immunoSEQ multiplex PCR, lists solely in-frame clones and lacks some. Here the sample spans 300,000 to 350,000 clones, approximately 9.9% being singletons. Sequenced material: central memory CD4+ T cells from blood. All receptors derive from a man in his thirties or forties with type 1 diabetes. Each CDR3 is given with its conserved first and last residue. Each record gives: CDR3 DNA, CDR3 protein, clone size, J gene, V gene, D gene. A D gene is named only where the DNA matches it firmly. Clone size, where shown, is once, few, many, or a class for clones that have expanded.

DNA: TGTGCCAGCAGTTCGGGACTAGCGGGGTTTAACGGGGAGCTGTTTTTT
CDR3: CASSSGLAGFNGELFF
size: -
J: TRBJ2-2
V: TRBV7-2
D: TRBD2

DNA: TGTGCCAGCAGTAAGGACAGGGCGAACACCGGGGAGCTGTTTTTT
CDR3: CASSKDRANTGELFF
size: -
J: TRBJ2-2
V: TRBV7-2
D: TRBD1

DNA: TGCAGTGCTAATAGCCCAGATACGCAGTATTTT
CDR3: CSANSPDTQYF
size: few
J: TRBJ2-3
V: TRBV20-1
D: -

DNA: TGTGCCAGTAGTAGGGCAAATAATTCACCCCTCCACTTT
CDR3: CASSRANNSPLHF
size: few
J: TRBJ1-6
V: TRBV19
D: -

DNA: TGTGCCAGCAGTTACAGGGACAATGAGCAGTTCTTC
CDR3: CASSYRDNEQFF
size: -
J: TRBJ2-1
V: TRBV28
D: -

DNA: TGTGCCAGCAGCCCCCGTCTGGGGGGGGCTTCTCGGAGCACAGATACGCAGTATTTT
CDR3: CASSPRLGGASRSTDTQYF
size: -
J: TRBJ2-3
V: TRBV9
D: -

DNA: TGCGCCAGCAGCCGGCACCTGGCGTCTGACTATGGCTACACCTTC
CDR3: CASSRHLASDYGYTF
size: few
J: TRBJ1-2
V: TRBV5-1
D: -

DNA: TGTGCCACCCGAAGCAGTTTGGTCGTACAGGGAAACTATGGCTACACCTTC
CDR3: CATRSSLVVQGNYGYTF
size: few
J: TRBJ1-2
V: TRBV27
D: -

DNA: TGCGCCAGCAGCTGGACTAGCGGGGGGACTTACAATGAGCAGTTCTTC
CDR3: CASSWTSGGTYNEQFF
size: -
J: TRBJ2-1
V: TRBV5-1
D: TRBD2

DNA: TGTGCCAGCAGCGCAGGTGTGAACACTGAAGCTTTCTTT
CDR3: CASSAGVNTEAFF
size: few
J: TRBJ1-1
V: TRBV7-2
D: -

DNA: TGCGCCAGCAGCCCGCTGGACGTCCCAAATTACGAGCAGTACTTC
CDR3: CASSPLDVPNYEQYF
size: -
J: TRBJ2-7
V: TRBV5-1
D: -

DNA: TGTGCCAGCAGTTACGCGTCCCAAGAGACCCAGTACTTC
CDR3: CASSYASQETQYF
size: few
J: TRBJ2-5
V: TRBV6-5
D: -

DNA: TGTGCCTGGAGTGGCCCGAGATTTAACTATGGCTACACCTTC
CDR3: CAWSGPRFNYGYTF
size: few
J: TRBJ1-2
V: TRBV30
D: -

DNA: TGTGCCAGCAGTTTGGAGAGGGGCCTAGCCACCTACGAGCAGTACTTC
CDR3: CASSLERGLATYEQYF
size: -
J: TRBJ2-7
V: TRBV27
D: -

DNA: TGTGCCAGCAGCTTATCTGGGGCGAACTACGAGCAGTACTTC
CDR3: CASSLSGANYEQYF
size: few
J: TRBJ2-7
V: TRBV11-2
D: -

DNA: TGCGCCAGCAGCTTGGCCGGGGCTGGGGCCAACGTCCTGACTTTC
CDR3: CASSLAGAGANVLTF
size: -
J: TRBJ2-6
V: TRBV5-1
D: -

DNA: TGCGCCAGCAGCTCCACAGGGGGCGCGGGAGATACGCAGTATTTT
CDR3: CASSSTGGAGDTQYF
size: -
J: TRBJ2-3
V: TRBV5-1
D: TRBD1

DNA: TGTGCCAGTAGTATCTCGTCGAACACTGAAGCTTTCTTT
CDR3: CASSISSNTEAFF
size: -
J: TRBJ1-1
V: TRBV19
D: -

DNA: TGTGCCAGCAGCTTAGAAGGGGATGGCTACACCTTC
CDR3: CASSLEGDGYTF
size: -
J: TRBJ1-2
V: TRBV7-9
D: -

DNA: TGTGCCAGCAGCTCGACTAGCGGGGTCGCAGATACGCAGTATTTT
CDR3: CASSSTSGVADTQYF
size: few
J: TRBJ2-3
V: TRBV9
D: TRBD2

DNA: TGTGCCAGCAGGTTGAGGCGGAACCACTATGGCTACACCTTC
CDR3: CASRLRRNHYGYTF
size: -
J: TRBJ1-2
V: TRBV6-5
D: -

DNA: TGCGCCAGCAGCTTGGACAGGGATGACAATGAAGCTTTCTTT
CDR3: CASSLDRDDNEAFF
size: -
J: TRBJ1-1
V: TRBV5-1
D: -

DNA: TGTGCCAGCAGCTTCGGGACCCTATACGAGCAGTACTTC
CDR3: CASSFGTLYEQYF
size: few
J: TRBJ2-7
V: TRBV7-2
D: -

DNA: TGTGCCAGCAGCTTAGCTAGCGGGGGGGCCGTAGATACGCAGTATTTT
CDR3: CASSLASGGAVDTQYF
size: -
J: TRBJ2-3
V: TRBV7-2
D: TRBD2

DNA: TGCGCCAGCAGCCAAGTCCTAGAACGGGGACAGGAGTATTTT
CDR3: CASSQVLERGQEYF
size: -
J: TRBJ2-3
V: TRBV4-3
D: TRBD1

DNA: TGTGCCAGCAAACAAATGACAGGGACAGATACGCAGTATTTT
CDR3: CASKQMTGTDTQYF
size: -
J: TRBJ2-3
V: TRBV6-5
D: TRBD1

DNA: TGTGCCAGCAGTCCCCTGAGGACAGTTAGTAAAGTTTTT
CDR3: CASSPLRTVSKVF
size: many
J: TRBJ2-3
V: TRBV28
D: -

DNA: TGTGCCAGTAGTATAGTGCCTCGGACAGGGGTCATGGATTCACCCCTCCACTTT
CDR3: CASSIVPRTGVMDSPLHF
size: -
J: TRBJ1-6
V: TRBV19
D: TRBD1

DNA: TGCGCCAGCAGCCAACAACAGGGTTCGGAGATCATTAACTACGAGCAGTACTTC
CDR3: CASSQQQGSEIINYEQYF
size: once
J: TRBJ2-7
V: TRBV4-1
D: -

DNA: TGTGCCTGGAAACGACAGGGAACCTACGAGCAGTACTTC
CDR3: CAWKRQGTYEQYF
size: few
J: TRBJ2-7
V: TRBV30
D: TRBD1

DNA: TGCAGCGTGGGGGCGGGGGGGCCAGATACGCAGTATTTT
CDR3: CSVGAGGPDTQYF
size: few
J: TRBJ2-3
V: TRBV29-1
D: TRBD2

DNA: TGTGCCTGGATACCCCGAGGGGCGACGAGGGGGAATACGCAGTATTTT
CDR3: CAWIPRGATRGNTQYF
size: -
J: TRBJ2-3
V: TRBV30
D: -

DNA: TGCAGTGCTAGAGCTAACTATGGCTACACCTTC
CDR3: CSARANYGYTF
size: few
J: TRBJ1-2
V: TRBV20-1
D: -

DNA: TGTGCCATCGGGCCGGGGAGCCGGGGTTCACCCCTCCACTTT
CDR3: CAIGPGSRGSPLHF
size: -
J: TRBJ1-6
V: TRBV10-3
D: -

DNA: TGTGCCAGTAGTAGTTCCACAGGTTTGGATGAGCAGTTCTTC
CDR3: CASSSSTGLDEQFF
size: few
J: TRBJ2-1
V: TRBV19
D: -

DNA: TGCGCCAGCAGACGGCAGGGAACAGATACGCAGTATTTT
CDR3: CASRRQGTDTQYF
size: few
J: TRBJ2-3
V: TRBV5-1
D: -

DNA: TGTGCCAGCAGCTTACTTGTATCAGACAATCAGCCCCAGCATTTT
CDR3: CASSLLVSDNQPQHF
size: few
J: TRBJ1-5
V: TRBV7-8
D: -

DNA: TGTGCCATCAGTGTTCCACTGACAGGGGGCACAGATACGCAGTATTTT
CDR3: CAISVPLTGGTDTQYF
size: -
J: TRBJ2-3
V: TRBV10-3
D: TRBD1

DNA: TGCGCCAGCAGCTTGGGGCAGAACCAAGAGACCCAGTACTTC
CDR3: CASSLGQNQETQYF
size: -
J: TRBJ2-5
V: TRBV5-1
D: -

DNA: TGTGCCAGCAGCTTGGACGGGACTAAGCTCTACAATGAGCAGTTCTTC
CDR3: CASSLDGTKLYNEQFF
size: -
J: TRBJ2-1
V: TRBV11-2
D: TRBD2

DNA: TGTGCCAGCAGCTTAGGTCGGGGTGCTCAGCCCCAGCATTTT
CDR3: CASSLGRGAQPQHF
size: many
J: TRBJ1-5
V: TRBV7-9
D: -